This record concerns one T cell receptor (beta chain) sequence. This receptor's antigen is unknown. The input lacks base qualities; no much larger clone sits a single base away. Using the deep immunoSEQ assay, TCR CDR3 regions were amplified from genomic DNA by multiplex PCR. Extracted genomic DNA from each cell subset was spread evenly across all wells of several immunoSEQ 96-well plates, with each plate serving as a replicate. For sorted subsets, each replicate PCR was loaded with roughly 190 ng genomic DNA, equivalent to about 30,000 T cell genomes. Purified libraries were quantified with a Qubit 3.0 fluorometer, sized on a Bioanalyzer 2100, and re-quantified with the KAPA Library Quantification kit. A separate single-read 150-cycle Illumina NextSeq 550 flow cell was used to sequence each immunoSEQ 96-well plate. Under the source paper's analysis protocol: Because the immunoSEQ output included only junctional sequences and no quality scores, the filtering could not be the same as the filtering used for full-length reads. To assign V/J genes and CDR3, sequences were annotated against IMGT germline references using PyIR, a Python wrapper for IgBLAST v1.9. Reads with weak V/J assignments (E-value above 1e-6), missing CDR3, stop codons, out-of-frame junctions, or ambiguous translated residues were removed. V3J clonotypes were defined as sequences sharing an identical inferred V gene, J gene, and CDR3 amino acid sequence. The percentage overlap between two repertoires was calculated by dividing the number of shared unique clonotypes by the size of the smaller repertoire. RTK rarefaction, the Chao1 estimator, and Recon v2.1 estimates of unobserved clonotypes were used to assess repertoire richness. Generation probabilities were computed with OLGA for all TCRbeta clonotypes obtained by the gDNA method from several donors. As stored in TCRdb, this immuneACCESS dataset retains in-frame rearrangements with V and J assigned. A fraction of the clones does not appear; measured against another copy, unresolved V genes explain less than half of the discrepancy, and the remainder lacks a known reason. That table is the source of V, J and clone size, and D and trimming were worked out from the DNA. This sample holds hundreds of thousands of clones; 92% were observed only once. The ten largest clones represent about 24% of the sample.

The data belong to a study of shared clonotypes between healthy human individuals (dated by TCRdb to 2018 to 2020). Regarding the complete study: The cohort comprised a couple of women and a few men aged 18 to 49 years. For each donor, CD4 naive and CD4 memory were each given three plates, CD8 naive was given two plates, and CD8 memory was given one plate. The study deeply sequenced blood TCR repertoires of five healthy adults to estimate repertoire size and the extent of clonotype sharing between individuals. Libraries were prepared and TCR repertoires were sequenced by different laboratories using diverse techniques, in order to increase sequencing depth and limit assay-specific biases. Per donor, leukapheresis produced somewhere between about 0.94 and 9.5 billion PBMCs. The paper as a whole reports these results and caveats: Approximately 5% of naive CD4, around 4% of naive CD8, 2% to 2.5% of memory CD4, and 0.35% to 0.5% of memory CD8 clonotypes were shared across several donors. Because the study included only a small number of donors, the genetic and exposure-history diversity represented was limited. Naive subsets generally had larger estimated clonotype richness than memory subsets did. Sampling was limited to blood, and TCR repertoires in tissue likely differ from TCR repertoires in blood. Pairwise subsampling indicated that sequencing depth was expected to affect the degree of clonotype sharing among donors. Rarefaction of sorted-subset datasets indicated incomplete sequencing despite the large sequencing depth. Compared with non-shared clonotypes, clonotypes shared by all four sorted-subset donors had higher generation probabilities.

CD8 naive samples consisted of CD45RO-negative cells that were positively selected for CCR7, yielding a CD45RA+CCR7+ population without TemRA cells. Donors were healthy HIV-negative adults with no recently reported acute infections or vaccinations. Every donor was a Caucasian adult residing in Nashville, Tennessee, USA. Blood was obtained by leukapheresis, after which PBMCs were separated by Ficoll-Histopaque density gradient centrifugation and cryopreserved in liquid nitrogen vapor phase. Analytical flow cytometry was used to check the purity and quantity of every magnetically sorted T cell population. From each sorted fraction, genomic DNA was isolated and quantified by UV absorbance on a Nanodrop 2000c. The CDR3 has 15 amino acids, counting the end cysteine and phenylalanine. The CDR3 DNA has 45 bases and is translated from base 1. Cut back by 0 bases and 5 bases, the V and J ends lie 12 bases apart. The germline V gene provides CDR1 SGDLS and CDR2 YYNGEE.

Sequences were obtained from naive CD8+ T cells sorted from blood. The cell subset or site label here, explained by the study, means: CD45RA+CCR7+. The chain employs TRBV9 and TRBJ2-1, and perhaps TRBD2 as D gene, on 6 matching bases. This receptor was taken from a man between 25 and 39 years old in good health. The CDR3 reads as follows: CASSVAGLQNNEQFF. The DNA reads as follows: TGTGCCAGCAGCGTAGCGGGACTCCAAAACAATGAGCAGTTCTTC.